The 12 T cell receptor beta chains below come from one sample, sequenced in a study of T cell repertoires in cytomegalovirus infection. TCRdb recomputed calls from the reads with MiXCR, one row per CDR3 protein. The sample has 140,000 to 150,000 distinct CDR3 sequences; 32% are singletons. These TCRs' antigens remain unknown. Here the sequenced sample was CD8+ T cells from cultured PBMCs, taken from culture after CMV antigen stimulation. Source of these receptors: a human donor in good health (CMV status not recorded). Some clones in this sample may be carry-over from other donors' samples.

The rearrangement joins TRBV6-8 to TRBJ1-1; weak D call: TRBD1 (6 bases). CDR3 size: 14 residues. Germline CDR1 and CDR2: MNHGY and SAAAGT. V lost 6 bases to trimming and J lost 4 bases, with 15 bases between them. CDR3 sequence: CASRKGGGRTEAFF. The CDR3 DNA sequence: TGTGCCAGCAGAAAGGGGGGGGGTCGCACTGAAGCTTTCTTT.

V gene TRBV7-6 combines with J gene TRBJ2-1; D is possibly TRBD1 (6 bases). V dropped 2 bases and J dropped 8 bases, with 19 bases sitting between them. The CDR3 runs 16 residues. Per germline, CDR1 SGHVS and CDR2 FNYEAQ. The CDR3 DNA reads as TGTGCCAGCAGCTTATCATCCATGGACAGCCATCATGAGCAGTTCTTC. This translates into CASSLSSMDSHHEQFF.

This sequence joins TRBV27 and TRBJ2-1, with 7 bases fitting TRBD1. CDR3 size: 14 residues. After removal of 6 bases from V and 8 bases from J, the junction contained 10 bases not matched to a gene. Germline CDR1 MNHEY, CDR2 SMNVEV (reference sequence). The CDR3 reads CASRPQGGPYEQFF. The CDR3 region has the DNA TGTGCCAGCAGACCGCAAGGGGGCCCCTATGAGCAGTTCTTC.

In this sample, this clonotype turned up a few times. V gene TRBV19 combines with J gene TRBJ2-1; 10 bases align to TRBD2. The CDR3 sequence is 15 residues long. Germline V gene sequence: CDR1 LNHDA, CDR2 SQIVND (reference sequence). The trim removed 0 bases at V and 4 bases at J, leaving 0 bases unmatched. In DNA form, the CDR3 reads TGTGCCAGTAGTATAGATAGCGGGGGGTACAATGAGCAGTTCTTC. Its protein is CASSIDSGGYNEQFF.

This clonotype was picked up a small number of times. Written as DNA, the CDR3 is TGCGCCAGCAGCCAAGGGCTGGGAACCACCGGGGAGCTGTTTTTT. It translates to CASSQGLGTTGELFF. The chain combines TRBV4-1 with TRBJ2-2; D is uncertain. CDR1 MGHRA and CDR2 YSYEKL come from the germline V gene. CDR3 length equals 15 residues. The germline V and J ends were trimmed by 1 base and 4 bases, with 10 bases remaining between them.

The V and J genes are TRBV29-1 and TRBJ2-6; D remains unclear. The CDR3 has 14 residues. The germline V gene has CDR1 SQVTM and CDR2 ANQGSEA. Trimming shortened V by 5 bases and J by 0 bases, and 8 bases separated the two germline ends. CDR3 amino acids: CSVRQSSGANVLTF. In nucleotides, the CDR3 is TGCAGCGTTCGGCAGAGCTCTGGGGCCAACGTCCTGACTTTC. Combining the CDR3 with reference TRBV29-1 and TRBJ2-6 gives the whole variable domain SAVISQKPSRDICQRGTSLTIQCQVDSQVTMMFWYRQQPGQSLTLIATANQGSEATYESGFVIDKFPISRPNLTFSTLTVSNMSPEDSSIYLCSVRQSSGANVLTFGAGSRLTVL.

The chain is built from TRBV9 and TRBJ1-1; no reliable D call. The CDR3 length is 14 residues. V lost 4 bases and J 3 bases, leaving 13 bases between the germline ends. Germline loops: CDR1 SGDLS, CDR2 YYNGEE. The CDR3 coding sequence is TGTGCCAGCAGCCCCGGGCTACGGGACACTGAAGCTTTCTTT. Translating it yields CASSPGLRDTEAFF.

The rearrangement links TRBV27 to TRBJ2-7, with 7 bases fitting TRBD2. CDR1 MNHEY and CDR2 SMNVEV come from the germline V gene (reference sequence). With V trimmed by 3 bases and J by 5 bases, 13 bases remained unmatched. The length of the CDR3 is 16 residues. CDR3 loop: CASSFQVGGAGDEQYF. CDR3 DNA sequence: TGTGCCAGCAGTTTTCAAGTTGGGGGTGCGGGGGACGAGCAGTACTTC.

In its sample, this clonotype was seen many times. J is TRBJ1-4 and V is TRBV2, with D maybe TRBD1 (5 bases). The length of the CDR3 is 18 residues. Per the germline V gene, CDR1 is SNHLY and CDR2 is FYNNEI. V was trimmed by 7 bases and J by 0 bases, leaving 21 bases between them. The CDR3 spells CASTEGRVRLSTNEKLFF. The CDR3 DNA follows: TGTGCCAGCACCGAAGGCAGGGTACGGCTATCAACTAATGAAAAACTGTTTTTT.

The V call is TRBV6-6, the J call TRBJ1-1; D not certain. Germline V lookup: CDR1 MNHNY, CDR2 SVGAGI (reference sequence). The CDR3 is 15 amino acids. V was pared by 0 bases and J by 1 base, with 9 bases between. The CDR3 coding sequence is TGTGCCAGCAGTTACTCGAGGCCGGGGAACACTGAAGCTTTCTTT. This gives the protein CASSYSRPGNTEAFF.

This clonotype has just a few counts. The chain combines TRBV7-4 with TRBJ1-1; D is ambiguous. Germline V gene data show CDR1 as SGHVT and CDR2 as SQSDAQ. The CDR3 runs 14 residues. V gave up 4 bases and J gave up 4 bases, with 13 bases separating them. CDR3 sequence: CASSSPVVVTEAFF. The CDR3 DNA sequence: TGTGCCAGCAGCTCCCCAGTGGTAGTCACTGAAGCTTTCTTT.

This clonotype appeared a few times. Germline is not matched at one junction end, which may reflect a read error. V and J are TRBV20-1 and TRBJ2-1, with 9 positions matching TRBD1. Germline CDR1 is DFQATT and CDR2 is SNEGSKA (reference sequence). The CDR3 totals 13 residues. CDR3: CSARVGQGPGFIF. In DNA form, the CDR3 reads TGCAGTGCTAGAGTGGGACAGGGACCGGGATTCATCTTC.